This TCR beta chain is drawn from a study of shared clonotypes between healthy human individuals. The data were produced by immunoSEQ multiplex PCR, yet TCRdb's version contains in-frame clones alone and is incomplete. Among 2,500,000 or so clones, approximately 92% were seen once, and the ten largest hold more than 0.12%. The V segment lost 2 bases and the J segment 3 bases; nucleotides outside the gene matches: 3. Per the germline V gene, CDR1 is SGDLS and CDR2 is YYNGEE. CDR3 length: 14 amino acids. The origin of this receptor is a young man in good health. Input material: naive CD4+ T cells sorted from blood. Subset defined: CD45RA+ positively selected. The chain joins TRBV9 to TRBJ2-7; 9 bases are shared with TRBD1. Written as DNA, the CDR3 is TGTGCCAGCAGCGTCCGGGACAGGGACTACGAGCAGTACTTC. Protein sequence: CASSVRDRDYEQYF.